These 18 T cell receptor beta chains came from one sample sequenced in a study of T cell repertoires in cytomegalovirus infection. TCRdb itself ran the reads through MiXCR, one entry per CDR3 protein. The sample has roughly 600,000 distinct CDR3 sequences, approximately 24% seen once. Sequencing was carried out using CD8+ T cells from PBMCs. The receptors were sampled from a human donor in good health (CMV status not recorded). Some clones in this sample may be carry-over from other donors' samples.

This clonotype came up a few times. V gene TRBV7-2 combines with J gene TRBJ1-1; D may be TRBD1 (5 bases). V lost 0 bases and J lost 2, with 16 bases in between. Germline CDR1 is SGHTA and CDR2 is FQGNSA. The CDR3 spans 17 residues. CDR3 coding DNA: TGTGCCAGCAGCTTAGCGGGGACTAAGGCGGTAAACACTGAAGCTTTCTTT. As protein: CASSLAGTKAVNTEAFF.

This clonotype was counted only a few times. This chain connects TRBV6-5 to TRBJ1-1; no reliable D call. Germline CDR1 and CDR2: MNHEY and SVGAGI. The CDR3 runs to 15 residues. Trimming took 2 bases from V and 0 from J, leaving 10 bases between them. CDR3 DNA: TGTGCCAGCAGTTACGATTCCGGTCTGAACACTGAAGCTTTCTTT. Translated, it gives CASSYDSGLNTEAFF.

The chain is built from TRBV7-9 and TRBJ1-1; 7 nucleotides match TRBD1. After removal of 7 bases from V and 5 bases from J, the junction contained 7 bases not matched to a gene. This CDR3 has 13 residues. The germline gives CDR1 SEHNR, CDR2 FQNEAQ (reference sequence). CDR3 in DNA: TGTGCCAGCACCCAGGGGGGTACGACTGAAGCTTTCTTT. It specifies CASTQGGTTEAFF.

There are a few counts of this clonotype. The gene calls are TRBV29-1 and TRBJ2-1, with D tentatively TRBD1 (7 bases). There are 14 residues in the CDR3. The germline V and J ends were trimmed by 4 bases and 3 bases, with 13 bases remaining between them. Germline V gene lookup returns CDR1 SQVTM and CDR2 ANQGSEA. CDR3 sequence: CSVVRQGGYNEQFF. The CDR3 DNA follows: TGCAGCGTTGTAAGGCAGGGGGGCTACAATGAGCAGTTCTTC.

This clonotype came up a few times. J is TRBJ2-2 and V is TRBV24-1, with 9 bases aligning to TRBD2. The CDR3 spans 17 residues. V lost 0 bases, J lost 4 bases, and 5 bases stayed unmatched. CDR1 is KGHDR and CDR2 is SFDVKD in the germline V gene. The CDR3 region has the DNA TGTGCCACCAGTGATTTGGCCAGCGGGGGGACCACCGGGGAGCTGTTTTTT. It yields the protein CATSDLASGGTTGELFF.

V usage is TRBV27 and J usage is TRBJ2-2, with 10 positions matching TRBD1. Germline V gene data show CDR1 as MNHEY and CDR2 as SMNVEV (reference sequence). The CDR3 has 15 amino acids. Trimming cost V 7 bases and J 2 bases; bases outside gene matches: 4. Here the CDR3 reads CASTLTGGNTGELFF. CDR3 DNA sequence: TGTGCCAGCACCCTGACAGGGGGCAACACCGGGGAGCTGTTTTTT.

This clonotype has a handful of counts. The chain links TRBV10-2 to TRBJ2-5; D not certain. Germline loops: CDR1 WSHSY, CDR2 SAAADI. Trimming stripped 7 bases from V and 0 bases from J, with 12 bases between. The CDR3 runs to 14 residues. The CDR3 coding sequence is TGCGCCAGCACCCAATACCGTCACCAAGAGACCCAGTACTTC. Translation: CASTQYRHQETQYF.

In its sample, this clonotype was seen a few times. The chain joins TRBV29-1 to TRBJ1-2, with no clear D. Trimming removed 3 bases at V and 6 bases at J, with 8 bases between. This CDR3 contains 11 residues. Germline assignment: CDR1 SQVTM and CDR2 ANQGSEA. The CDR3 DNA sequence: TGCAGCGTTGACCTGAGCGATGGCTACACCTTC. It encodes CSVDLSDGYTF.

This rearrangement joins TRBV4-1 to TRBJ2-7, with a weak D call TRBD2 (5 bases). CDR3 size: 14 residues. Trimming cost V 0 bases and J 5 bases, with 11 bases left between them. CDR1 and CDR2 (germline): MGHRA, YSYEKL. In DNA, the CDR3 is TGCGCCAGCAGCCAAGAAACGCAGAGGGACGAGCAGTACTTC. Translated: CASSQETQRDEQYF.

This clonotype was recorded a few times. The rearrangement uses TRBV15 and TRBJ1-1; no firm D call. Per the germline V gene, CDR1 is LNHNV and CDR2 is YYDKDF (reference sequence). V lost 6 bases and J 4 bases, leaving 6 bases between the germline ends. The CDR3 spans 11 residues. This CDR3 is CATREGTEAFF. CDR3 coding DNA: TGTGCCACCAGGGAGGGCACTGAAGCTTTCTTT.

This clonotype was picked up many times. This chain uses TRBV19 with TRBJ2-1; a possible D gene is TRBD2 (6 bases). Trimming pared 3 bases from V and 1 base from J, leaving 13 bases between. The CDR3 covers 16 residues. Germline V gene lookup returns CDR1 LNHDA and CDR2 SQIVND (reference sequence). CDR3 protein: CASSIRRGASYNEQFF. CDR3 nucleotide sequence: TGTGCCAGTAGTATCCGCCGCGGGGCATCCTACAATGAGCAGTTCTTC.

This clonotype came up a few times. This rearrangement joins TRBV6-5 to TRBJ2-2, with 11 bases aligning to TRBD1. CDR1 and CDR2 (germline): MNHEY, SVGAGI. There are 16 residues in the CDR3. J lost 6 bases, V lost 0 bases, and 3 bases had no gene match. The CDR3, as DNA: TGTGCCAGCAGTTACTCGGGGACAGGGGGTCCCGGGGAGCTGTTTTTT. It encodes CASSYSGTGGPGELFF.

At least ten counts were recorded for this clonotype. The gene calls are TRBV12-3 or TRBV12-4 and TRBJ2-2; D might be TRBD1 (5 bases). V lost 7 bases and J 4 bases, leaving 13 bases between the germline ends. The CDR3 is 14 residues long. CDR3 DNA: TGTGCCAGCACCCCAGGGTCGGGCACCGGGGAGCTGTTTTTT. It yields the protein CASTPGSGTGELFF.

The CDR3 sequence is CASSPWEGFKEEQFF. CDR3 bases: TGTGCCAGCAGCCCCTGGGAGGGCTTCAAGGAGGAGCAGTTCTTC. The genes are TRBV12-3 or TRBV12-4 and TRBJ2-1; the match to TRBD2 covers 7 bases. The CDR3 has 15 amino acids. J gave up 10 bases and V 6 bases, and 15 bases lay outside the gene matches.

This clonotype was counted a few times. This CDR3 reads CSAPLERGLYNEQFF. CDR3 DNA sequence: TGCAGTGCTCCTCTGGAGCGGGGGCTCTACAATGAGCAGTTCTTC. The chain uses TRBV20-1 and TRBJ2-1, with TRBD2 identical over 8 bases. The CDR3 sequence is 15 residues long. Trimming at V came to 5 bases and at J to 3 bases, leaving 9 bases not matched to a gene. Germline CDR1 reads DFQATT; CDR2 reads SNEGSKA (reference sequence).

This clonotype was observed a few times. The rearrangement uses TRBV6-2 or TRBV6-3 and TRBJ2-7; TRBD1 aligns across 10 bases. Germline loops: CDR1 MNHEY, CDR2 SVGEGT. After removal of 10 bases from V and 1 base from J, the junction contained 10 bases not matched to a gene. CDR3 size: 15 residues. The CDR3 region is CATTGTGALSYEQYV. CDR3 nucleotides: TGTGCCACCACCGGGACAGGGGCCCTTTCCTACGAGCAGTACGTC.

This clonotype was observed a single time. The V and J genes are TRBV29-1 and TRBJ2-3, with D unclear. The length of the CDR3 is 11 residues. V gave up 1 base and J gave up 1 base, with 0 bases separating them. Germline V gives CDR1 SQVTM, CDR2 ANQGSEA. DNA for the CDR3: TGCAGCGTTGAAGGCACAGATACGCAGTATTTT. Translation: CSVEGTDTQYF.

A few counts support this clonotype. This chain links TRBV20-1 with TRBJ2-5; TRBD2 aligns across 10 bases. CDR1 and CDR2 from the germline V gene are DFQATT and SNEGSKA (reference sequence). With V trimmed by 3 bases and J by 4 bases, 5 bases remained unmatched. The CDR3 is made up of 14 amino acids. The CDR3 DNA reads TGCAGTGCTAGGTTCTCTAGCGGGAGAGAGACCCAGTACTTC. Protein sequence: CSARFSSGRETQYF.